This TCR beta chain was recovered during a study of shared clonotypes between healthy human individuals. Per the germline V gene, CDR1 is SGDLS and CDR2 is YYNGEE. This CDR3 region has 14 residues. Between the trimmed V and J ends, which lost 2 bases and 6 bases, there was a span of 11 bases. The donors, healthy adults who were HIV-negative, had experienced no recent acute infections or vaccinations. General study results and limits: The rarefaction results pointed to incomplete sorted-subset sequencing despite large depth. Clonotypes shared by all four sorted-subset donors had higher generation probabilities than non-shared clonotypes. Estimated richness values were generally larger in naive subsets than in memory subsets.

Method: immunoSEQ multiplex PCR; TCRdb's copy keeps in-frame clones and lacks some. The sample lists 330,000 or so clones, less than 85% seen once, with 10% in the top ten. This clone was detected only a few times. Antigen: not known. Sequenced: memory CD4+ T cells sorted from blood. Specified subset: CD45RA-negative fraction. This sequence joins TRBV9 and TRBJ2-2, with D uncertain. This clonotype originated in a man under 40 in good health. The CDR3 loop is CASSVMRDPGELFF. The CDR3 nucleotides are TGTGCCAGCAGCGTCATGCGCGATCCCGGGGAGCTGTTTTTT.